These T cell receptor beta chains were read from a single sample in a study of blood T cell repertoires in COVID-19. Data came from immunoSEQ multiplex PCR; TCRdb stores just in-frame clones and leaves some out. Here the sample spans about 220,000 clones, about 80% being singletons. Sequenced material: PBMCs or T cells enriched from blood (not recorded which). These TCRs come from a middle-aged woman with acute COVID-19. CDR3s include the opening cysteine and the closing phenylalanine or tryptophan. D genes are given only for firm matches. Some rows have no size entry. The others give once, few or many, or a class for an expanded clone.

CDR3nt	CDR3aa	d_gene	v_gene	j_gene	abundance
TGTGCCTGGAGTGTATCTGGCTATCAGCCCCAGCATTTT	CAWSVSGYQPQHF	.	TRBV30	TRBJ1-5	.
TGTGCCAGCCGGGATGTACAAGAGACCCAGTACTTC	CASRDVQETQYF	.	TRBV19	TRBJ2-5	.
TGTGCCAGCAGCCAAGGAGCGGGGGACTACGAGCAGTACTTC	CASSQGAGDYEQYF	TRBD2	TRBV4-2	TRBJ2-7	.
TGTGCCAGCAGCTTAGATGGGACAGTAGAGAAACTGTTTTTT	CASSLDGTVEKLFF	TRBD1	TRBV7-2	TRBJ1-4	.
TGCAGCGTCGAAGGCCAGGGGATTGACGAGCAGTACTTC	CSVEGQGIDEQYF	.	TRBV29-1	TRBJ2-7	.
TGCGCCAGCAGTCTGAGGACAGGGCGAAATGAGCAGTTCTTC	CASSLRTGRNEQFF	TRBD1	TRBV5-1	TRBJ2-1	.
TGTGCCAGCAGCCCTGGACAGGGTGGCTACACCTTC	CASSPGQGGYTF	TRBD1	TRBV12-3/TRBV12-4	TRBJ1-2	.
TGTGCCAGCAGTTTGATGGCCGGGGACTACCGCTCCTACGAGCAGTACTTC	CASSLMAGDYRSYEQYF	TRBD2	TRBV28	TRBJ2-7	.
TGTGCCAGTAGTAAGAGCGGGGGGGCGGCCAAAAACATTCAGTACTTC	CASSKSGGAAKNIQYF	TRBD2	TRBV19	TRBJ2-4	.
TGTGCCAGCAGCTCGAATCTCCCCGGCCCTGGGCAATACAATGAGCAGTTCTTC	CASSSNLPGPGQYNEQFF	.	TRBV7-3	TRBJ2-1	.
TGTGCCAGCAGGGGGGACATTCTCGGAGAAAAACTGTTTTTT	CASRGDILGEKLFF	.	TRBV2	TRBJ1-4	.
TGTGCCAGCAGCCAAGAGCATACAGGAACCTACGAGCAGTACTTC	CASSQEHTGTYEQYF	.	TRBV3-1/TRBV3-2	TRBJ2-7	.
TGTGCCAGCTCACTTAGCGGGGGTTACAATGAGCAGTTCTTC	CASSLSGGYNEQFF	TRBD2	TRBV11-2	TRBJ2-1	.
TGTGCCAGCAGTCCCACACCCGGGGGACAGGGATCTTTTGGAAACACCATATATTTT	CASSPTPGGQGSFGNTIYF	TRBD1	TRBV2	TRBJ1-3	.
TGTGCCAGTACCCCGCAGGGGCGATACTATGGCTACACCTTC	CASTPQGRYYGYTF	.	TRBV19	TRBJ1-2	.
TGTGCCACCAGTCAGGGTAGCTCCTACGAGCAGTACTTC	CATSQGSSYEQYF	.	TRBV24-1	TRBJ2-7	.
TGTGCCAGCAGGGCCGACAGAGCTACAAGTTCACCCCTCCACTTT	CASRADRATSSPLHF	.	TRBV28	TRBJ1-6	few
TGTGCCAGCAGCCAAGAAGGGGACAGGGAGAATGAAAAACTGTTTTTT	CASSQEGDRENEKLFF	TRBD1	TRBV4-2	TRBJ1-4	.
TGTGCCATCAGTGCTTTAGGAGATAATCAGCCCCAGCATTTT	CAISALGDNQPQHF	.	TRBV10-3	TRBJ1-5	.
TGCGCCAGCAGCCAAGCTTCAGGACAGCGGCCCCAGCATTTT	CASSQASGQRPQHF	.	TRBV4-1	TRBJ1-5	.
TGTGCCACCAGTGATTTGAGAGCGGTGCAGTTCTTC	CATSDLRAVQFF	.	TRBV24-1	TRBJ2-1	.
TGTGCCAGCAGGGGGGCGGATTCACCCCTCCACTTT	CASRGADSPLHF	.	TRBV12-3/TRBV12-4	TRBJ1-6	.
TGTGCCAGTAGTAAGCAGGGAGGAGGTCGCTATGGCTACACCTTC	CASSKQGGGRYGYTF	.	TRBV19	TRBJ1-2	few
TGTGCCACCAGTGATGGTAGCGGGGCCTACAATGAGCAGTTCTTC	CATSDGSGAYNEQFF	TRBD2	TRBV24-1	TRBJ2-1	.
TGTGCCAGCAGCCTTATAGGGACTAGCGGCTCCTACAATGAGCAGTTCTTC	CASSLIGTSGSYNEQFF	TRBD2	TRBV13	TRBJ2-1	.
TGTGCCAGCAGTTTCCGGGGGGGTACAGATACGCAGTATTTT	CASSFRGGTDTQYF	TRBD2	TRBV28	TRBJ2-3	.
TGTGCCACCAGTGTCTGTTCACCCCTCCACTTT	CATSVCSPLHF	.	TRBV24-1	TRBJ1-6	.
TGTGCCAGCAGCCCTCGGCCCCCGGGACAGGGGGCGATTAGCTCTGGAAACACCATATATTTT	CASSPRPPGQGAISSGNTIYF	TRBD1	TRBV3-1/TRBV3-2	TRBJ1-3	.
TGTGCCAGCAGCTTAGCGCTGATCAGGGGAAAAGGGCAGTACTTC	CASSLALIRGKGQYF	.	TRBV7-8	TRBJ2-7	.
TGTGCCAGCAGTTACCAGAGCGGGGGCGGCCTTGGCGAGCAGTTCTTC	CASSYQSGGGLGEQFF	TRBD2	TRBV6-5	TRBJ2-1	.
TGTGCCAGTAGTCCTGGCGGGTATAATTCACCCCTCCACTTT	CASSPGGYNSPLHF	.	TRBV19	TRBJ1-6	many
TGTGCCAGCAGCTTACTTGGAGGGCTAAACACCGGGGAGCTGTTTTTT	CASSLLGGLNTGELFF	.	TRBV7-3	TRBJ2-2	.
TGTGCCAGCAGTCGGACAGCCACCTATGGCTACACCTTC	CASSRTATYGYTF	.	TRBV28	TRBJ1-2	.
TGTGCCAGCAGTCCCGCCCGGGGCAATGAGCAGTTCTTC	CASSPARGNEQFF	.	TRBV6-4	TRBJ2-1	once
TGTGCCAGCAGCCCCGGGGTAGCGGGAAGACGTGAGCAGTTCTTC	CASSPGVAGRREQFF	TRBD2	TRBV11-3	TRBJ2-1	.
TGCGCCAGCAGCCAAGAGGACAGCGACACTGAAGCTTTCTTT	CASSQEDSDTEAFF	.	TRBV4-1	TRBJ1-1	.
TGTGCCAGCAGCCCTCAGCGGGGGGTTGGAGTGACCCAGTACTTC	CASSPQRGVGVTQYF	TRBD2	TRBV11-2	TRBJ2-5	.
TGCGCCAGCAGCCCCTCAACTAGCGGGAGTTTAAATGAGCAGTTCTTC	CASSPSTSGSLNEQFF	TRBD2	TRBV5-1	TRBJ2-1	.
TGTGCCAGCAGCGAAACAGGGGGCGGCCCCTATGGCTACACCTTC	CASSETGGGPYGYTF	TRBD1	TRBV2	TRBJ1-2	.
TGTGCCTGGGGTACAAACCGAGGGACAGGGGGCACAGATACGCAGTATTTT	CAWGTNRGTGGTDTQYF	TRBD1	TRBV30	TRBJ2-3	once
TGTGCCAGCAGTTTCCCCTCGGGACTAGCGGGAGAGGAGGTTGAGCAGTTCTTC	CASSFPSGLAGEEVEQFF	TRBD2	TRBV28	TRBJ2-1	.
TGTGCCAGCAGTTACACCAGGGGCCTCTACAATGAGCAGTTCTTC	CASSYTRGLYNEQFF	.	TRBV6-5	TRBJ2-1	.
TGTGCCAGCAGCGCTCGACAGGTATCAGAAGCTTTCTTT	CASSARQVSEAFF	.	TRBV6-2/TRBV6-3	TRBJ1-1	.
TGCAGTGCCCCAAAAGGGAGCGAGCAGTACTTC	CSAPKGSEQYF	.	TRBV20-1	TRBJ2-7	.
TGTGCCAGCAGCCAAGCCGGGACAGGGAAGGAAAAACTGTTTTTT	CASSQAGTGKEKLFF	TRBD1	TRBV3-1/TRBV3-2	TRBJ1-4	.
TGTGCCAGTTCTTTGTCTGGGGCCAACGTCCTGACTTTC	CASSLSGANVLTF	.	TRBV27	TRBJ2-6	.
TGTGCCAGCACCGTAGCGGGAGGGGCGTACGAGCAGTACTTC	CASTVAGGAYEQYF	TRBD2	TRBV28	TRBJ2-7	.
TGTGCCACCAGCGGGCTCTCCTACGAGCAGTACTTC	CATSGLSYEQYF	.	TRBV15	TRBJ2-7	.
TGCGCCAGCAGCTTCTTAGCGGGGGGGATCAATGAGCAGTTCTTC	CASSFLAGGINEQFF	TRBD2	TRBV5-1	TRBJ2-1	.
TGCGCCAGCAGCTTGGCCAGAAACGGCTACACCTTC	CASSLARNGYTF	.	TRBV5-1	TRBJ1-2	.
TGTGCCAGCAGCAATCGTCCAAGCGGGGGAAGCACAGATACGCAGTATTTT	CASSNRPSGGSTDTQYF	.	TRBV21-1	TRBJ2-3	.
TGTGCCAGCAGTTCCACAGTTTACGAGCAGTACTTC	CASSSTVYEQYF	.	TRBV28	TRBJ2-7	few
TGTGCCAGCAGCCAAGTTACGGGATCACCCCTCCACTTT	CASSQVTGSPLHF	.	TRBV3-1/TRBV3-2	TRBJ1-6	once
TGTGCCAGTTCGGGACAGAGCTTCAATCAGCCCCAGCATTTT	CASSGQSFNQPQHF	TRBD1	TRBV25-1	TRBJ1-5	.
TGTGCCTGGAGTCGTGGGGGCGGCTATAGCAATCAGCCCCAGCATTTT	CAWSRGGGYSNQPQHF	.	TRBV30	TRBJ1-5	.
TGTGCCAGCAGCGAAATAGCGGGAAGCACAGATACGCAGTATTTT	CASSEIAGSTDTQYF	TRBD2	TRBV9	TRBJ2-3	.
TGTGCCAGCAGCCAAGGCCTCCGGGGAGTAAGGACCCGGGACGAGCAGTACTTC	CASSQGLRGVRTRDEQYF	.	TRBV3-1/TRBV3-2	TRBJ2-7	few
TGCGCCAGCAGCTTGACTAGCGCCGGTGAGCAGTTCTTC	CASSLTSAGEQFF	TRBD2	TRBV5-1	TRBJ2-1	.
TGTGCCCCCGTCCAGGGGGCTTACAATGAGCAGTTCTTC	CAPVQGAYNEQFF	TRBD1	TRBV10-3	TRBJ2-1	.